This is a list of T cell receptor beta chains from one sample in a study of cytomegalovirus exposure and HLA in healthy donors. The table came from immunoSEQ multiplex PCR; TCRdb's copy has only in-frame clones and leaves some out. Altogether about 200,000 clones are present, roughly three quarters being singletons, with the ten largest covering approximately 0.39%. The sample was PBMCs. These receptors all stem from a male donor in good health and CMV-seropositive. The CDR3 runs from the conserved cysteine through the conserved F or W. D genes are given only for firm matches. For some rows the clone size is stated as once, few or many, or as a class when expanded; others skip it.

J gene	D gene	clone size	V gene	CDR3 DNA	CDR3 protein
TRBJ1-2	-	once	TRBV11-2	TGTGCCAGCAGCTTAGAGCCGGGGTTTGGCTACACCTTC	CASSLEPGFGYTF
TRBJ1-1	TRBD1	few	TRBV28	TGTGCCAGCAGTTTTGGGGGACAGGGGGTCGAGAACACTGAAGCTTTCTTT	CASSFGGQGVENTEAFF
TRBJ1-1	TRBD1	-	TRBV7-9	TGTGCCAGCAGCATAGAGGTAGGGGGCTTCGCTGAAGCTTTCTTT	CASSIEVGGFAEAFF
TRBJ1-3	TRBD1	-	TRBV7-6	TGTGCCAGCAGCTTTACTGGACAGGGGGCTTCGGGAAACACCATATATTTT	CASSFTGQGASGNTIYF
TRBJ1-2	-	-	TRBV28	TGTGCCAGCAGTTTAGGGGGCCAGTTCTATGGCTACACCTTC	CASSLGGQFYGYTF
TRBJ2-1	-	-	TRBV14	TGTGCCAGCACCCGAGACAATTTCTACAATGAGCAGTTCTTC	CASTRDNFYNEQFF
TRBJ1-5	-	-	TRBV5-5	TGTGCCAGCAGCCGGGACACGAGCAATCAGCCCCAGCATTTT	CASSRDTSNQPQHF
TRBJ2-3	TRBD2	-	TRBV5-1	TGCGCCAGCAGCTTGAAGGCGGGGGGGGGAGATACGCAGTATTTT	CASSLKAGGGDTQYF
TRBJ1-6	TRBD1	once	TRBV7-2	TGTGCCAGCAGCCTCGGAAGCGGGACAGGGGGTTACTCACCCCTCCACTTT	CASSLGSGTGGYSPLHF
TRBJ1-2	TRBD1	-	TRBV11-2	TGTGCCAGCAGCTTCAAACAGGGGGCTGGTGGCTACACCTTC	CASSFKQGAGGYTF
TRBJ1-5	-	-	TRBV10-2	TGCGCCAGCAGAAGGGAGGGGGACGGGAGCAATCAGCCCCAGCATTTT	CASRREGDGSNQPQHF
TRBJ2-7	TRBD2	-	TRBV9	TGTGCCAGCAGCACACTAGCGGGAGGGCCCGGCCACGAGCAGTACTTC	CASSTLAGGPGHEQYF
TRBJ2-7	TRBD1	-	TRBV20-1	TGCAGTGCCCTGACAGGGGCCGAGCAGTACTTC	CSALTGAEQYF
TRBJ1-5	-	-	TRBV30	TGTGCCTGGAGTTTCCAGGGAAATCAGCCCCAGCATTTT	CAWSFQGNQPQHF
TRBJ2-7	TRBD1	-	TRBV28	TGTGCCAGCAGCACCGGGACAGAGCTCTCGTGGTACGAGCAGTACTTC	CASSTGTELSWYEQYF
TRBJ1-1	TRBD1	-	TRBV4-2	TGTGCCAGCAGCCAAGGACCCGGGACAGGGGCTAACACTGAAGCTTTCTTT	CASSQGPGTGANTEAFF
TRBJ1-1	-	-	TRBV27	TGTGCCAGCAGTTCCATTACTCGGACAGAAGCTTTCTTT	CASSSITRTEAFF
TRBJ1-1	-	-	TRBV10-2	TGCGCCAGCAGTGAGGCGGGGGGAGAATCTGAAGCTTTCTTT	CASSEAGGESEAFF
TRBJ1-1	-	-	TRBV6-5	TGTGCCAGCAGATTAAGACAGGTAACCACTGAAGCTTTCTTT	CASRLRQVTTEAFF
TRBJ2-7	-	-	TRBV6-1	TGTGCCAAGCCCTCCTACGAGCAGTACTTC	CAKPSYEQYF